Given below is one T cell receptor beta chain in context. Antigen: not known. The data originate from a study of shared clonotypes between healthy human individuals. This table comes from immunoSEQ multiplex PCR, and its TCRdb copy is limited to in-frame clones, with some not included. Of about 320,000 clones in the sample, about nine tenths were seen once. Study findings and constraints: The study's rarefaction showed incomplete sorted-subset sequencing despite large depth. Some naive CD4 clonotypes, roughly 4.8%, turned up in common across several donors.

This CDR3 comprises 16 residues. From germline, CDR1 is SGHNT and CDR2 YYREEE (reference sequence). The junction had 12 bases not matched to a gene; V was cut back by 3 bases and J by 8 bases. This sequence originates from a young man in good health. Sequencing was done on a sample of memory CD8+ T cells sorted from blood. Documented subset: CD45RO+ cells pooled with CCR7-negative TemRA cells. J is TRBJ1-2 and V is TRBV5-4; the match to TRBD1 covers 11 bases. CDR3 in amino acids: CASSSLLRDRGRGYTF. Here the CDR3 DNA reads TGTGCCAGCAGCTCACTCCTCCGGGACAGGGGGAGAGGCTACACCTTC.